Included here is one T cell receptor beta chain sequence, with context. Its binding antigen is unknown. One base away there is no much larger clone; base qualities are not given. Using the deep immunoSEQ assay, TCR CDR3 regions were amplified from genomic DNA by multiplex PCR. Extracted genomic DNA from each cell subset was distributed evenly across all wells of several immunoSEQ 96-well plates, and each plate was treated as a replicate. Each replicate PCR for sorted subsets received about 200 ng genomic DNA, equal to roughly 29,000 T cell genomes. Purified libraries were quantified with a Qubit 3.0 fluorometer, sized on a Bioanalyzer 2100, and re-quantified with the KAPA Library Quantification kit. A separate single-read 150-cycle Illumina NextSeq 550 flow cell was used to sequence each immunoSEQ 96-well plate. From the authors' description of their analysis: Because only junctional sequences without quality scores were contained in the immunoSEQ output, filtering matching that applied to full-length reads could not be performed. To assign V/J genes and CDR3, sequences were annotated using PyIR, a Python wrapper for IgBLAST v1.9, with IMGT germline references. Reads were removed for weak V/J assignments (E-value above 1e-6), missing CDR3, stop codons, out-of-frame junctions, or ambiguous translated residues. V3J clonotypes were defined by identical inferred V gene, J gene, and CDR3 amino acid sequence. The percentage overlap between two repertoires was calculated by dividing the number of shared unique clonotypes by the size of the smaller repertoire. Three approaches were used to assess repertoire richness: RTK rarefaction, the Chao1 estimator, and Recon v2.1 estimates of unobserved clonotypes. Generation probabilities for all TCRbeta clonotypes obtained by the gDNA method from a handful of donors were computed using OLGA. TCRdb limited this immuneACCESS table to in-frame rearrangements with V and J called. A share of clones is missing; checked studies link under half to unresolved V genes, and the rest is unexplained. The V and J calls and the clone size are those of that table, but D and trimming were determined from the DNA. The sample table contains more than 400,000 clones; only one count was recorded for approximately 95% of them. Clones ranked in the top ten supply 0.06% of the sample.

Reading the germline V gene gives CDR1 SGHRS and CDR2 YFSETQ. V drops 6 bases and J drops 1 base, leaving 26 bases in between. Its CDR3 holds 19 amino acids, cysteine through phenylalanine. The retained sequence is limited to the CDR3, 57 bases, with the frame set at the first base. Healthy HIV-negative adults with no recently reported acute infections or vaccinations were included as donors. Every donor was a Caucasian adult living in Nashville, Tennessee, USA. CD4+ T cells were enriched through magnetic negative selection, after which naive cells were positively selected on CD45RA and the remaining negative fraction served as the memory subset. Blood was collected by leukapheresis, and PBMCs were isolated by Ficoll-Histopaque density gradient centrifugation and then cryopreserved in liquid nitrogen vapor phase. Analytical flow cytometry was used to check the purity and quantity of every magnetically sorted T cell population. Each sorted fraction had its genomic DNA isolated and then quantified by UV absorbance on a Nanodrop 2000c.

The data belong to a study of shared clonotypes between healthy human individuals (dated by TCRdb to 2020 to 2021). In terms of the full investigation: Two women and a few men aged 18 to 49 years were included in the cohort. For each donor, CD4 naive and CD4 memory were each given three plates, CD8 naive was given two plates, and CD8 memory was given one plate. To estimate repertoire size and how much clonotype sharing occurs between individuals, the study deeply sequenced the blood TCR repertoires of several healthy adults. To increase sequencing depth and limit assay-specific biases, TCR repertoire library preparation and sequencing were carried out by different laboratories using diverse techniques. Leukapheresis yielded between about 0.94 and 8.9 billion PBMCs per donor. The study at large found these results: Even with the large sequencing depth, rarefaction of the sorted-subset datasets indicated that sequencing was incomplete. Pairwise subsampling indicated that sequencing depth was expected to affect the degree of clonotype sharing among donors. Only blood was sampled, and tissue TCR repertoires likely differ from those in blood. Higher generation probabilities were observed for clonotypes shared by all four sorted-subset donors than for non-shared clonotypes. The genetic and exposure-history diversity represented was limited by the small number of donors. Naive subsets generally had larger estimated clonotype richness than memory subsets. When a handful of donors were compared, the shared fraction of clonotypes was roughly 4.8% for naive CD4, 3.5% to 4% for naive CD8, 2.3% for memory CD4, and 0.3% to 0.5% for memory CD8.

This receptor chain uses TRBV5-1 and TRBJ1-5; there is no confident call for the D gene. The sequencing sample was made of naive CD4+ T cells sorted from blood. What the cell subset or site label conveys for this sample: CD45RA+ positively selected. The TCR sequence derives from a woman aged 25 to 39 in good health. The DNA sequence follows: TGCGCCAGCACCCATCTAGAGCCGGGCAACCTTGAAAGCAATCAGCCCCAGCATTTT. The resulting protein is CASTHLEPGNLESNQPQHF.